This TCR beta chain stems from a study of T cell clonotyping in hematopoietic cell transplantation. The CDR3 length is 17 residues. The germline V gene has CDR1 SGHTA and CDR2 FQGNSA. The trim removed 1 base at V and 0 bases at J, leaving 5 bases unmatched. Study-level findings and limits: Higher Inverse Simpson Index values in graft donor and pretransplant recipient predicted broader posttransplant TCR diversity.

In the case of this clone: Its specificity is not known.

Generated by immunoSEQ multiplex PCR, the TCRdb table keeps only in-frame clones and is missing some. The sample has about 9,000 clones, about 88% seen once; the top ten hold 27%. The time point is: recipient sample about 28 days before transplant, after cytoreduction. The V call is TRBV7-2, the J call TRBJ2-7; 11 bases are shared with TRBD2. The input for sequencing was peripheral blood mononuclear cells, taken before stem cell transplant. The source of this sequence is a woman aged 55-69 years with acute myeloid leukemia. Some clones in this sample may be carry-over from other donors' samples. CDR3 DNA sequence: TGTGCCAGCAGCTTAGGACTAGCGGGGATGATCTCCTACGAGCAGTACTTC. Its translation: CASSLGLAGMISYEQYF.